What follows describes a single T cell receptor (beta chain). The sample is drawn from a study of blood T cell repertoires in COVID-19. Study as a whole: The samples span acute and convalescent COVID-19 from the United States, Italy and Spain. PBMCs, B-cell-depleted T cells, or T cells were the source of the cDNA or gDNA that made up the material.

The trim removed 1 base at V and 4 bases at J, leaving 4 bases unmatched. Per the germline V gene, CDR1 is SEHNR and CDR2 is FQNEAQ (reference sequence). CDR3 length equals 15 residues. Original analysis: Reference gene primers were amplified, and this amplification served to estimate nucleated cell counts. Produced via immunoSEQ multiplex PCR; TCRdb's table is partial and in-frame only. The V and J calls and clone size were taken over from that table, and D and trimming were inferred from the DNA. The sample shows 15,000 to 20,000 clones, 80% to 85% of them seen only once. The chain has TRBV7-9 and TRBJ2-5, with TRBD1 matching over 9 bases. What was sequenced was peripheral blood. This TCR was recovered from a human donor in a cohort sampled during active COVID-19. The CDR3 nucleotides are TGTGCCAGCAGCTTAGTTACAGGGGGCATAGAGACCCAGTACTTC. Its protein product is CASSLVTGGIETQYF.